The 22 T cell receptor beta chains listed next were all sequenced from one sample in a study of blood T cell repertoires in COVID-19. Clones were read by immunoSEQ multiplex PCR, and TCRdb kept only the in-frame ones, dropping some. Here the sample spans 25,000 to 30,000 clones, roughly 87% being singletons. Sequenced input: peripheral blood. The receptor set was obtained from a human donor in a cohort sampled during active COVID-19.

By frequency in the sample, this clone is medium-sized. The DNA of the CDR3 is TGTGCCAGCCGGCTCTCCGGAGATAGCAATCAGCCCCAGCATTTT. Protein: CASRLSGDSNQPQHF. The V call is TRBV6-5, the J call TRBJ1-5; D remains unclear. V was trimmed by 8 bases and J by 0 bases, leaving 14 bases between them. Looked up from germline, CDR1 is MNHEY and CDR2 is SVGAGI. The CDR3 extends over 15 amino acids.

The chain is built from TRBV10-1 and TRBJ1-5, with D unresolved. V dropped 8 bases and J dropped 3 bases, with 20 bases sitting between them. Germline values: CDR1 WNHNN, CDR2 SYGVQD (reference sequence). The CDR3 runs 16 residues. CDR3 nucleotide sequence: TGCGCCAGCCAAGCGAGCAGTAAGTTTTACAATCAGCCCCAGCATTTT. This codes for CASQASSKFYNQPQHF.

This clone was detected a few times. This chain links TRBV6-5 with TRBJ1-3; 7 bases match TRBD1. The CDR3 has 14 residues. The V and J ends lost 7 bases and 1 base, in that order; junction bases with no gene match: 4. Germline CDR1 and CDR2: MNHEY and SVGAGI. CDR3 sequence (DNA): TGTGCCAGCAAATCAGGGGGATCTGGAAACACCATATATTTT. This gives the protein CASKSGGSGNTIYF.

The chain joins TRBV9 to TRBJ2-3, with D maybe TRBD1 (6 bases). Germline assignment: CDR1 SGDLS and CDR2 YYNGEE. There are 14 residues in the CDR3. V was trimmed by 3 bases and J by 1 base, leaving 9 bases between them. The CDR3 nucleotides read TGTGCCAGCAGCGCAGGGGAAGGCACAGATACGCAGTATTTT. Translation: CASSAGEGTDTQYF.

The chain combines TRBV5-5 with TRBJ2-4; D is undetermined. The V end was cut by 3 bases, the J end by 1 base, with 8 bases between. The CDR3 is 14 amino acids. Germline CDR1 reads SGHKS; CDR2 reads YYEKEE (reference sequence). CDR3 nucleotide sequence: TGTGCCAGCAGCTCCACCGGGGCCAAAAACATTCAGTACTTC. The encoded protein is CASSSTGAKNIQYF. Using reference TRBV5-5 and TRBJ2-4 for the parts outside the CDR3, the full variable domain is DAGVTQSPTHLIKTRGQQVTLRCSPISGHKSVSWYQQVLGQGPQFIFQYYEKEERGRGNFPDRFSARQFPNYSSELNVNALLLGDSALYLCASSSTGAKNIQYFGAGTRLSVL.

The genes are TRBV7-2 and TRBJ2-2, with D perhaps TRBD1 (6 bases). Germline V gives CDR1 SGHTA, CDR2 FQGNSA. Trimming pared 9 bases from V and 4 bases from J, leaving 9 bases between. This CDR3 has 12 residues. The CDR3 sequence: CARQGSTGELFF. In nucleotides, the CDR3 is TGTGCCAGGCAGGGGTCCACCGGGGAGCTGTTTTTT.

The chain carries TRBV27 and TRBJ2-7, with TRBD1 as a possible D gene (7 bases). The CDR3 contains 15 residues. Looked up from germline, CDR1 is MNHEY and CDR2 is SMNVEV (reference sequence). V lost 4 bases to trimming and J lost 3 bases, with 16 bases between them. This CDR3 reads CASSSGQGGFYEQYF. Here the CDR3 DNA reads TGTGCCAGCAGTTCTGGGCAGGGGGGCTTCTACGAGCAGTACTTC.

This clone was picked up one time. The CDR3, as DNA: TGTGCCAGCTCACCACTAGCAGGGAACAATGAGCAGTTCTTC. Translation: CASSPLAGNNEQFF. The rearrangement joins TRBV18 to TRBJ2-1; perhaps TRBD1 as D (5 bases). This CDR3 spans 14 amino acids. The germline V gene has CDR1 KGHSH and CDR2 LQKENI. The germline V and J ends were trimmed by 1 base and 5 bases, with 9 bases remaining between them.

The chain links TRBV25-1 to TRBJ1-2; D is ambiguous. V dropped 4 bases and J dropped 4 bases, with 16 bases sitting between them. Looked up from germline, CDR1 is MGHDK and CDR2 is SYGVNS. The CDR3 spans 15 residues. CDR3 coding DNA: TGTGCCAGCAGTGCCTGGGAGGCGCGTAGCTATGGCTACACCTTC. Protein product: CASSAWEARSYGYTF.

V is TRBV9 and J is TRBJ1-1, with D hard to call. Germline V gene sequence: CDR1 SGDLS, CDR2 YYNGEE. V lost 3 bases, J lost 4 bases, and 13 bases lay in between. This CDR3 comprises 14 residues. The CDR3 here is CASSAGGMSTEAFF. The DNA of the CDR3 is TGTGCCAGCAGCGCGGGAGGTATGAGCACTGAAGCTTTCTTT. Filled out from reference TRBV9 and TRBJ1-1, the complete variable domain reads DSGVTQTPKHLITATGQRVTLRCSPRSGDLSVYWYQQSLDQGLQFLIQYYNGEERAKGNILERFSAQQFPDLHSELNLSSLELGDSALYFCASSAGGMSTEAFFGQGTRLTVV.

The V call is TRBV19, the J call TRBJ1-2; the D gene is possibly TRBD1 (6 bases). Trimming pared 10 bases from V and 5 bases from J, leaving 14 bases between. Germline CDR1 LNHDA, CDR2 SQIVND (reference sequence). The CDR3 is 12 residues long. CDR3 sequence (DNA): TGTGCCATCAGACAGGACCCATATGGCTACACCTTC. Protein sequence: CAIRQDPYGYTF.

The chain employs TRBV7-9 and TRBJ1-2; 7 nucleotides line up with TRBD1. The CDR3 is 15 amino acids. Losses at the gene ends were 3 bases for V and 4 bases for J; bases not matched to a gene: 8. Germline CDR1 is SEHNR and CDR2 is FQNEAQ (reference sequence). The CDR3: CASSFGQDLFYGYTF. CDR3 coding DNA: TGTGCCAGCAGCTTTGGACAGGACCTTTTCTATGGCTACACCTTC.

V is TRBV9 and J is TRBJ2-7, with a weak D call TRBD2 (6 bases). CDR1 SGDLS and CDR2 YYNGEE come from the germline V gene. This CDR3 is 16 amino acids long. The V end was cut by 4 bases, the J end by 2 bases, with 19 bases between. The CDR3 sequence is CASSSRDSRAAYEQYF. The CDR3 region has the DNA TGTGCCAGCAGCAGCCGGGACTCAAGGGCGGCCTACGAGCAGTACTTC.

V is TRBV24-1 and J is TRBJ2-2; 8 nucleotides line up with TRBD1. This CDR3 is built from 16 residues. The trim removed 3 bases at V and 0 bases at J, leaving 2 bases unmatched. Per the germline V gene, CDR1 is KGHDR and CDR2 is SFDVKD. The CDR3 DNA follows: TGTGCCACCAGTGATCCGACAGGGGCGAACACCGGGGAGCTGTTTTTT. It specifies CATSDPTGANTGELFF.

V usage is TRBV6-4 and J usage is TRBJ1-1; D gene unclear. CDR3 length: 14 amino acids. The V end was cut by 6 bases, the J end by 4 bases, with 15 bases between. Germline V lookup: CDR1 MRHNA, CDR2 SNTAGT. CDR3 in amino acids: CASRQRTGSTEAFF. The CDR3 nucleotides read TGTGCCAGCAGACAGAGAACGGGGAGCACTGAAGCTTTCTTT.

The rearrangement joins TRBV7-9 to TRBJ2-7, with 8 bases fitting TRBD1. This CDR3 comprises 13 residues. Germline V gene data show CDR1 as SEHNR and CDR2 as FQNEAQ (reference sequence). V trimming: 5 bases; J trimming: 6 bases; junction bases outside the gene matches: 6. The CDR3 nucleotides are TGTGCCAGCAGCCTGGGACAGGTCGGCGAGCAGTACTTC. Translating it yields CASSLGQVGEQYF.

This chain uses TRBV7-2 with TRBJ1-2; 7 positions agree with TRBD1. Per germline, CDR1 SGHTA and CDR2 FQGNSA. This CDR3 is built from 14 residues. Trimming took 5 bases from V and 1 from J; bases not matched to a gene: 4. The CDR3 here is CASSTHRGNYGYTF. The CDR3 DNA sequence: TGTGCCAGCAGCACTCACAGGGGTAACTATGGCTACACCTTC.

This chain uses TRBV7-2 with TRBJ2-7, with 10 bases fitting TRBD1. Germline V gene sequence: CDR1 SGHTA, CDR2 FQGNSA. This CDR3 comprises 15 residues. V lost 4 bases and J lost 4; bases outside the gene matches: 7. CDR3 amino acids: CASSWDRGRKYEQYF. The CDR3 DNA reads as TGTGCCAGCAGCTGGGACAGGGGAAGGAAGTACGAGCAGTACTTC.

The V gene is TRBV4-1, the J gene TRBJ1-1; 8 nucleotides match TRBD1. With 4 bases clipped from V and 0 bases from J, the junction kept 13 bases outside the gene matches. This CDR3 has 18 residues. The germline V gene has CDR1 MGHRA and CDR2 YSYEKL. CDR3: CASSRNTFSGQVNTEAFF. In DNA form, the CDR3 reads TGCGCCAGCAGCCGAAATACTTTTTCGGGACAGGTGAACACTGAAGCTTTCTTT.

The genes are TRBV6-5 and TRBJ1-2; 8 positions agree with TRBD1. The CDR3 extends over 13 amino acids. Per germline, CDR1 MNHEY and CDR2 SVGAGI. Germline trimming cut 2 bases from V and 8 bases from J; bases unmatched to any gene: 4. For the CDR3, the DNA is TGTGCCAGCAGTTACAGGACAGGGACCGGCTACACCTTC. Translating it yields CASSYRTGTGYTF.

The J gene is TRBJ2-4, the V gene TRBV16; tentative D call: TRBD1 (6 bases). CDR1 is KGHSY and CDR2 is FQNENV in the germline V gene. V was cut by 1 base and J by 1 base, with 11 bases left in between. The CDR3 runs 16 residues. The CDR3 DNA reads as TGTGCCAGCAGCCAATGGGGGCAAGGGGCCAAAAACATTCAGTACTTC. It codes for CASSQWGQGAKNIQYF.

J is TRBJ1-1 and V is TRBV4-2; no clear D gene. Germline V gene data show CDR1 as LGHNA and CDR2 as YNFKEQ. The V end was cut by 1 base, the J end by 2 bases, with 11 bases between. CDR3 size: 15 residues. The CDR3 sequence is CASSQASTLNTEAFF. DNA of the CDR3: TGTGCCAGCAGCCAAGCAAGCACTCTAAACACTGAAGCTTTCTTT.